What follows are 27 T cell receptor beta chains derived from one specimen sequenced in a study of T cells in Graves' hyperthyroidism and ophthalmopathy. Template material for amplifying TCR beta CDR3 regions consisted of RNA transcripts. When the TCR CDR3 underwent first-round RT-PCR, the HTBI primer set was used. TCRdb analysed the multiplex PCR reads with MiXCR anew, one entry per CDR3 protein. Of about 590,000 distinct CDR3 sequences in the sample, approximately 15% are singletons; the top ten hold around 7.8%. Material for sequencing was blood. Source of these receptors: a woman in her 30s with Graves' hyperthyroidism.

In this sample, this clonotype turned up a few times. The chain recombines TRBV5-1 with TRBJ2-7, with 13 bases aligning to TRBD2. J was trimmed by 0 bases and V by 4 bases; bases with no gene match: 7. Germline V gives CDR1 SGHRS, CDR2 YFSETQ. CDR3 length equals 17 residues. DNA for the CDR3: TGCGCCAGCAGCACGGGACTAGCGGGATTAGCCTCCTACGAGCAGTACTTC. It encodes CASSTGLAGLASYEQYF.

This clonotype was detected many times. This chain links TRBV6-2 or TRBV6-3 with TRBJ2-7; 7 bases map to TRBD2. The CDR3 is 14 residues long. Germline values: CDR1 MNHEY, CDR2 SVGEGT. V was pared by 6 bases and J by 5 bases, with 10 bases of the junction left unmatched. Here the CDR3 DNA reads TGTGCCAGCAGCCACGGGACTAATCAGAACGAGCAGTACTTC. Encoded protein: CASSHGTNQNEQYF.

This clonotype showed up many times. The rearrangement links TRBV29-1 to TRBJ2-1; TRBD1 aligns across 7 bases. V was pared by 7 bases and J by 0 bases, with 9 bases of the junction left unmatched. Germline-derived CDR1 and CDR2 are SQVTM and ANQGSEA. The CDR3 extends over 15 amino acids. CDR3 residues: CSGTPGQSSYNEQFF. The CDR3 DNA reads as TGCAGCGGGACCCCGGGACAGAGCTCCTACAATGAGCAGTTCTTC.

The sample holds many counts of this clonotype. The chain couples TRBV3-1 to TRBJ2-7; possibly TRBD2 for D (6 bases). There are 15 residues in the CDR3. CDR1 LGHDT and CDR2 YNNKEL come from the germline V gene (reference sequence). V lost 2 bases, J lost 6 bases, and 17 bases lay in between. CDR3: CASSQLRDARGEQYF. The CDR3, as DNA: TGTGCCAGCAGCCAATTGCGGGACGCCCGGGGCGAGCAGTACTTC.

This clonotype was counted ten times or more. V gene TRBV10-3 combines with J gene TRBJ1-3, with D possibly matching TRBD1 (6 bases). V dropped 8 bases and J dropped 0 bases, with 14 bases sitting between them. CDR1 is ENHRY and CDR2 is SYGVKD in the germline V gene. This CDR3 region has 15 residues. CDR3 nucleotide sequence: TGTGCCATCTTGCAGGGACAAGGCTCTGGAAACACCATATATTTT. Amino acid sequence: CAILQGQGSGNTIYF.

The chain carries TRBV5-1 and TRBJ1-3, with D possibly matching TRBD1 (5 bases). The CDR3 is 14 residues long. Germline CDR1 reads SGHRS; CDR2 reads YFSETQ. V lost 10 bases and J 0 bases, leaving 14 bases between the germline ends. This chain's CDR3 is CASHNGGSGNTIYF. The CDR3 nucleotides read TGCGCCTCTCACAACGGGGGCTCTGGAAACACCATATATTTT.

The gene calls are TRBV6-1 and TRBJ1-2; no reliable D call. Germline CDR1 and CDR2: MNHNS and SASEGT. V was clipped by 5 bases and J by 0 bases, with 7 bases between them. This CDR3 has 13 amino acids. This CDR3 is CASSRVANYGYTF. CDR3 sequence (DNA): TGTGCCAGCAGTCGTGTAGCTAACTATGGCTACACCTTC.

Ten or more counts support this clonotype. The rearrangement uses TRBV12-3 or TRBV12-4 and TRBJ1-2; D call uncertain. Trimming took off 5 bases at V and 1 base at J, with 11 bases between the two ends. The CDR3 has 14 residues. DNA of the CDR3: TGTGCCAGCAGTCGGGTTTTCGATAACTATGGCTACACCTTC. It codes for CASSRVFDNYGYTF.

This clonotype was observed at least ten times. The gene calls are TRBV18 and TRBJ2-3; D might be TRBD2 (5 bases). Germline V gives CDR1 KGHSH, CDR2 LQKENI. The CDR3 has 12 residues. The V end lost 6 bases, the J end lost 3 bases, and 7 bases lay between the germline ends. The CDR3 loop is CASSRTTDTQYF. In DNA form, the CDR3 reads TGTGCCAGCTCGCGGACTACAGATACGCAGTATTTT.

V and J are TRBV3-1 and TRBJ2-1; 10 bases align to TRBD1. Germline CDR1 reads LGHDT; CDR2 reads YNNKEL (reference sequence). The junction had 4 bases not matched to a gene; V was cut back by 4 bases and J by 4 bases. CDR3 length: 15 amino acids. Here the CDR3 DNA reads TGTGCCAGCAGCCGGACAGGGGGGCCTTACAATGAGCAGTTCTTC. Its protein is CASSRTGGPYNEQFF.

This clonotype appeared many times. This chain connects TRBV5-1 to TRBJ2-1; 8 nucleotides match TRBD2. CDR1 is SGHRS, CDR2 YFSETQ, per germline. The CDR3 totals 15 residues. With 5 bases clipped from V and 4 bases from J, the junction kept 8 bases outside the gene matches. The CDR3 nucleotides are TGCGCCAGCAGTGCCGCGGGACTAGGGTACAATGAGCAGTTCTTC. It is translated as CASSAAGLGYNEQFF.

In this sample, this clonotype turned up many times. V and J are TRBV18 and TRBJ1-2; 7 nucleotides match TRBD1. CDR1 and CDR2 (germline): KGHSH, LQKENI. This CDR3 comprises 13 residues. V gave up 3 bases and J gave up 7 bases; unmatched junction bases: 5. The CDR3 DNA follows: TGTGCCAGCTCACCCGGACAGGAGGTTGGCTACACCTTC. It specifies CASSPGQEVGYTF.

This clonotype was seen many times. The rearrangement links TRBV6-6 to TRBJ2-1, with 7 bases identical to TRBD2. The germline gives CDR1 MNHNY, CDR2 SVGAGI (reference sequence). After removal of 2 bases from V and 4 bases from J, the junction contained 14 bases not matched to a gene. The CDR3 sequence is 18 residues long. The DNA of the CDR3 is TGTGCCAGCAGTTACCTCCTGGGATCGGGAGGTTCTTACAATGAGCAGTTCTTC. Translating it yields CASSYLLGSGGSYNEQFF.

At least ten counts were recorded for this clonotype. V is TRBV7-6 and J is TRBJ2-3; TRBD1 aligns across 11 bases. CDR1 SGHVS and CDR2 FNYEAQ come from the germline V gene. Trimming cost V 5 bases and J 2 bases; bases outside gene matches: 9. The CDR3 is made up of 17 amino acids. The CDR3: CASSQDRGRDLTDTQYF. DNA of the CDR3: TGTGCCAGCAGCCAGGACAGGGGGCGGGACCTCACAGATACGCAGTATTTT.

In this sample, this clonotype turned up a few times. The chain combines TRBV18 with TRBJ2-7, with D unclear. The CDR3 has 12 amino acids. Germline V lookup: CDR1 KGHSH, CDR2 LQKENI. V gave up 0 bases and J gave up 6 bases, with 6 bases separating them. The CDR3 DNA sequence: TGTGCCAGCTCACCACCGGATAGCGAGCAGTACTTC. It is translated as CASSPPDSEQYF.

CDR3 coding DNA: TGTGCCAGCAGGGTTCCGGGACAGGCGATCACTAAGCTGTTCTTC. This codes for CASRVPGQAITKLFF. V gene TRBV11-2 combines with J gene TRBJ2-1; 8 bases agree with TRBD1. The V gene end was trimmed by 6 bases and the J gene end by 15 bases; junction bases not matched to a gene: 19. CDR1 is SGHAT and CDR2 is FQNNGV in the germline V gene. The CDR3 runs to 15 residues.

Many counts were recorded for this clonotype. V usage is TRBV7-2 and J usage is TRBJ2-1, with 9 nucleotides matching TRBD1. In germline, CDR1 is SGHTA, CDR2 FQGNSA. V lost 1 base, J lost 4 bases, and 5 bases stayed unmatched. The CDR3 is 16 amino acids. CDR3 residues: CASSLDVTGGYNEQFF. The CDR3, as DNA: TGTGCCAGCAGCTTAGATGTGACAGGGGGTTACAATGAGCAGTTCTTC. Filled out from reference TRBV7-2 and TRBJ2-1, the complete variable domain reads GAGVSQSPSNKVTEKGKDVELRCDPISGHTALYWYRQSLGQGLEFLIYFQGNSAPDKSGLPSDRFSAERTGGSVSTLTIQRTQQEDSAVYLCASSLDVTGGYNEQFFGPGTRLTVL.

The count of this clonotype is one. V gene TRBV7-3 combines with J gene TRBJ2-2; D is perhaps TRBD2 (5 bases). The CDR3 is made up of 14 amino acids. Trimming removed 3 bases from V and 6 bases from J, with 11 bases in between. Germline V gives CDR1 SGHTA, CDR2 FQGTGA. In DNA form, the CDR3 reads TGTGCCAGCAGCTTCTCTCTCGGGGCCGGGGAGCTGTTTTTT. This codes for CASSFSLGAGELFF.

The CDR3 DNA reads as TGTGCCACCAGTGATTTGGGACCCAGGGGCAATTCACCCCTCCACTTT. It codes for CATSDLGPRGNSPLHF. The chain is built from TRBV24-1 and TRBJ1-6, with a tentative D call TRBD1 (6 bases). There are 16 residues in the CDR3. The germline gives CDR1 KGHDR, CDR2 SFDVKD. Trimming left V 0 bases short and J 7 bases short, with 12 bases between.

This clonotype was recorded at least ten times. J is TRBJ2-5 and V is TRBV5-6; the D gene is possibly TRBD1 (5 bases). This CDR3 is 16 amino acids long. Per germline, CDR1 SGHDT and CDR2 YYEEEE. V was clipped by 3 bases and J by 4 bases, with 19 bases between them. CDR3 protein: CASSSGHLRLIETQYF. The CDR3 bases are TGTGCCAGCAGCTCAGGACACTTGCGTCTCATAGAGACCCAGTACTTC.

This clonotype was counted at least ten times. The chain recombines TRBV7-3 with TRBJ2-3; 11 bases align to TRBD2. The CDR3 spans 16 residues. V lost 4 bases and J lost 5; bases outside the gene matches: 8. Germline-derived CDR1 and CDR2 are SGHTA and FQGTGA. This chain's CDR3 is CASSSLAGGPLDTQYF. In nucleotides, the CDR3 is TGTGCCAGCAGCTCGTTAGCGGGAGGGCCGTTAGATACGCAGTATTTT.

This clonotype has ten or more counts. This chain connects TRBV29-1 to TRBJ1-1, with D perhaps TRBD1 (6 bases). Germline values: CDR1 SQVTM, CDR2 ANQGSEA. The CDR3 contains 14 residues. With 6 bases removed from V and 4 bases from J, the gap between germline ends came to 18 bases. The CDR3 coding sequence is TGCAGCGTCCTTTTAGGGGGGCTTAGCACTGAAGCTTTCTTT. It yields the protein CSVLLGGLSTEAFF. Full variable domain (outside the CDR3, taken from reference TRBV29-1 and TRBJ1-1): SAVISQKPSRDICQRGTSLTIQCQVDSQVTMMFWYRQQPGQSLTLIATANQGSEATYESGFVIDKFPISRPNLTFSTLTVSNMSPEDSSIYLCSVLLGGLSTEAFFGQGTRLTVV.

Ten or more counts support this clonotype. For the CDR3, the DNA is TGTGCCAGCAGCCAAGGCCACAGGACCGGCGGGGAGCAGTACTTC. Translating it yields CASSQGHRTGGEQYF. This chain uses TRBV3-1 with TRBJ2-7; D possibly matches TRBD1 or TRBD2 (5 bases each). V was clipped by 1 base and J by 7 bases, with 17 bases between them. Germline V gene data show CDR1 as LGHDT and CDR2 as YNNKEL (reference sequence). The CDR3 has 15 residues.

Many counts were recorded for this clonotype. The V and J genes are TRBV30 and TRBJ2-7; the D is unclear. V was pared by 5 bases and J by 6 bases, with 23 bases between. Germline loops: CDR1 GTSNPN, CDR2 SVGIG (reference sequence). CDR3 length: 15 residues. The CDR3 reads CAWPLPSDGTSEQYF. The CDR3 DNA is TGTGCCTGGCCGCTCCCTTCGGACGGTACCAGCGAGCAGTACTTC.

The sample holds many counts of this clonotype. V gene TRBV28 combines with J gene TRBJ2-1; D uncertain. V lost 7 bases and J 4 bases, leaving 17 bases between the germline ends. Germline V gives CDR1 MDHEN, CDR2 SYDVKM. This CDR3 has 15 amino acids. The CDR3 nucleotides read TGTGCCAGCACCTTGGGCAGACGGGTATACAATGAGCAGTTCTTC. This sequence encodes CASTLGRRVYNEQFF. Drawing the rest from reference TRBV28 and TRBJ2-1, the complete variable domain is DVKVTQSSRYLVKRTGEKVFLECVQDMDHENMFWYRQDPGLGLRLIYFSYDVKMKEKGDIPEGYSVSREKKERFSLILESASTNQTSMYLCASTLGRRVYNEQFFGPGTRLTVL.

This clonotype was seen repeatedly, ten times or more. This CDR3 is CASSLAQLNTEAFF. CDR3 bases: TGCGCCAGCAGCTTGGCTCAATTGAACACTGAAGCTTTCTTT. The V call is TRBV5-1, the J call TRBJ1-1; D is ambiguous. The CDR3 contains 14 residues. Trimming took 0 bases from V and 0 from J, leaving 6 bases between them. Germline-derived CDR1 and CDR2 are SGHRS and YFSETQ.

The genes are TRBV30 and TRBJ2-3; 7 nucleotides match TRBD1. Germline V gene lookup returns CDR1 GTSNPN and CDR2 SVGIG (reference sequence). With V trimmed by 0 bases and J by 6 bases, 6 bases remained unmatched. The CDR3 has 14 residues. DNA of the CDR3: TGTGCCTGGAGTGTACCGGGACAGCTGGATACGCAGTATTTT. Amino acids: CAWSVPGQLDTQYF.